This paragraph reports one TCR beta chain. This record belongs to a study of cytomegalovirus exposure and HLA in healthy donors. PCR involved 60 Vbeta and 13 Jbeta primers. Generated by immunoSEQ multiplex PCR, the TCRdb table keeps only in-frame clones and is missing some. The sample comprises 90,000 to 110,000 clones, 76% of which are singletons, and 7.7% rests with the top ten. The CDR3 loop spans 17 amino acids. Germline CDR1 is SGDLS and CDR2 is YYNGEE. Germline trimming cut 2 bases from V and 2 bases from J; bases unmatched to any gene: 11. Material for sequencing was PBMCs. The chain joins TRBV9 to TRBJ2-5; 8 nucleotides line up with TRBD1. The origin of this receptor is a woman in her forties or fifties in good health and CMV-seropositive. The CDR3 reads CASSVDRGPLTQETQYF. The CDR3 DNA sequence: TGTGCCAGCAGCGTCGACAGGGGCCCCTTAACACAAGAGACCCAGTACTTC.